A single T cell receptor beta chain is shown here with its context. The antigen remains undetermined. Per germline, CDR1 MNHNY and CDR2 SVGAGI (reference sequence). V shed 2 bases and J shed 5 bases, with 5 bases lying between them. The CDR3 sequence is 12 residues long. Healthy Caucasians, and only they, were the donors. TCRdb independently ran MiXCR on the 5' RACE reads; one entry per CDR3 protein. The sample has around 480,000 distinct CDR3 sequences; 13% to 15% are singletons. The entry originates in a study of identical twins. Overall study results and limits: Researchers reported excess low generation probability among twin-shared out-of-frame alpha sequences. Abundant beta clonotypes from cord blood had fewer insertions, unlike memory repertoires, which showed none.

These sequences were also reported in another study, on yellow fever vaccine responses in identical twins. This second study notes: It has been reported that, in twins, the vaccine T cell response seemed partly convergent and partly personalized.

The gene calls are TRBV6-6 and TRBJ2-3; D remains ambiguous. Sequenced: CD4+ T cells sorted from blood. The origin of this receptor is a woman between 18 and 30 years old in good health. The CDR3 here is CASSYVGDTQYF. The CDR3 coding sequence is TGTGCCAGCAGTTACGTGGGAGATACGCAGTATTTT.